One sample yielded the 17 T cell receptor beta chains listed below, sequenced in a study of OX40 agonist ivuxolimab in advanced cancers. TCRdb's copy holds only in-frame clones and misses some; the assay was immunoSEQ multiplex PCR. This table has roughly 100,000 clones, around 82% appearing once. The input for sequencing was CD4+ or CD8+ T cells sorted from blood, taken in a trial of the OX40 agonist ivuxolimab. The receptor source for this set is an adult with an advanced solid tumor such as melanoma, head and neck, liver or kidney cancer.

This sequence joins TRBV5-1 and TRBJ2-1; TRBD2 aligns across 12 bases. The CDR3 consists of 15 residues. V lost 4 bases, J lost 5 bases, and 4 bases stayed unmatched. Germline V gene sequence: CDR1 SGHRS, CDR2 YFSETQ. The chain's CDR3 is CASSGGLAGNNEQFF. CDR3 sequence (DNA): TGCGCCAGCAGCGGGGGACTAGCGGGCAACAATGAGCAGTTCTTC.

The chain carries TRBV11-3 and TRBJ2-7; tentative D call: TRBD1 (6 bases). Trimming cost V 5 bases and J 1 base, with 12 bases left between them. Germline V gene data show CDR1 as SGHNT and CDR2 as YENEEA. This CDR3 contains 14 residues. The CDR3 spells CASSPQTGSYEQYF. CDR3 bases: TGTGCCAGCAGCCCCCAGACAGGATCCTACGAGCAGTACTTC.

The V call is TRBV10-1, the J call TRBJ2-4, with D unclear. CDR1 is WNHNN, CDR2 SYGVQD, per germline (reference sequence). The length of the CDR3 is 14 residues. V was cut by 3 bases and J by 0 bases, with 6 bases left in between. The DNA of the CDR3 is TGCGCCAGCAGTGAATCTGTAGCCAAAAACATTCAGTACTTC. Its translation is CASSESVAKNIQYF.

CDR3 in DNA: TGTGCCAGCAGCGTACAGGTTGGCGGGGAGCTGTTTTTT. Protein: CASSVQVGGELFF. The chain links TRBV6-4 to TRBJ2-2, with a possible D match to TRBD1 (5 bases). The CDR3 has 13 residues. Germline CDR1 MRHNA, CDR2 SNTAGT. V dropped 6 bases and J dropped 7 bases, with 12 bases sitting between them.

The genes are TRBV6-6 and TRBJ2-1; unclear D gene. This CDR3 comprises 15 residues. The V end was cut by 6 bases, the J end by 4 bases, with 16 bases between. From germline, CDR1 is MNHNY and CDR2 SVGAGI (reference sequence). The CDR3 here is CASSPSTAGYNEQFF. The DNA for the CDR3 is TGTGCCAGCAGCCCCTCCACTGCCGGGTACAATGAGCAGTTCTTC.

The chain combines TRBV28 with TRBJ2-7; the D is unclear. The CDR3 runs 15 residues. Germline assignment: CDR1 MDHEN and CDR2 SYDVKM. Deletions cut 5 bases from V and 0 bases from J, with 14 bases between. CDR3 protein: CASSPTASGSYEQYF. In DNA, the CDR3 is TGTGCCAGCAGTCCTACAGCCTCGGGCTCCTACGAGCAGTACTTC. Full variable domain (remainder filled in from reference TRBV28 and TRBJ2-7): DVKVTQSSRYLVKRTGEKVFLECVQDMDHENMFWYRQDPGLGLRLIYFSYDVKMKEKGDIPEGYSVSREKKERFSLILESASTNQTSMYLCASSPTASGSYEQYFGPGTRLTVT.

The genes are TRBV5-1 and TRBJ2-3, with D perhaps given as TRBD1 or TRBD2 (5 bases each). Looked up from germline, CDR1 is SGHRS and CDR2 is YFSETQ. Trimming pared 4 bases from V and 4 bases from J, leaving 13 bases between. There are 14 residues in the CDR3. As DNA, the CDR3 is TGCGCCAGCAGCCGGGACCCTAAGGCAGATACGCAGTATTTT. Its protein product is CASSRDPKADTQYF.

The chain's CDR3 is CASSSWGTSGILGELFF. In nucleotides, the CDR3 is TGTGCCAGCAGCTCGTGGGGGACTAGCGGGATTCTCGGGGAGCTGTTTTTT. The chain combines TRBV7-9 with TRBJ2-2; 13 positions agree with TRBD2. J was trimmed by 7 bases and V by 4 bases; bases with no gene match: 9. Germline CDR1 is SEHNR and CDR2 is FQNEAQ (reference sequence). The CDR3 has 17 residues. The full variable domain, rest sourced from reference TRBV7-9 and TRBJ2-2, is DTGVSQNPRHKITKRGQNVTFRCDPISEHNRLYWYRQTLGQGPEFLTYFQNEAQLEKSRLLSDRFSAERPKGSFSTLEIQRTEQGDSAMYLCASSSWGTSGILGELFFGEGSRLTVL.

This clone has only a few counts. The chain employs TRBV30 and TRBJ2-7; TRBD2 matches at 8 bases. This CDR3 spans 13 amino acids. The trim removed 4 bases at V and 6 bases at J, leaving 8 bases unmatched. Germline V gene lookup returns CDR1 GTSNPN and CDR2 SVGIG (reference sequence). The CDR3 is CAWNLERELEQYF. The CDR3 DNA sequence: TGTGCCTGGAATTTGGAGCGGGAGCTCGAGCAGTACTTC.

The V call is TRBV7-9, the J call TRBJ1-1; possible D gene TRBD1, 5 bases. The germline V and J ends were trimmed by 5 bases and 7 bases, with 17 bases remaining between them. The CDR3 covers 14 residues. Germline V gene sequence: CDR1 SEHNR, CDR2 FQNEAQ (reference sequence). CDR3 nucleotides: TGTGCCAGCAGCCTGGCGGACAATGGGGGTGAAGCTTTCTTT. This translates into CASSLADNGGEAFF.

This clone was counted once. CDR3 sequence: CASSYSLGADTQYF. CDR3 bases: TGTGCCAGCAGTTACTCTCTGGGGGCAGATACGCAGTATTTT. The chain is built from TRBV6-6 and TRBJ2-3; D may match TRBD1 or TRBD2 (5 bases each). Germline CDR1 is MNHNY and CDR2 is SVGAGI (reference sequence). V was pared by 0 bases and J by 4 bases, with 8 bases between. The CDR3 consists of 14 residues.

The chain links TRBV10-3 to TRBJ2-7, with 11 positions matching TRBD1. This CDR3 region has 13 residues. CDR1 is ENHRY, CDR2 SYGVKD, per germline. Losses at the gene ends were 9 bases for V and 0 bases for J; bases not matched to a gene: 1. The CDR3 nucleotides read TGTGCCATGGGACAGGGGGGCTCCTACGAGCAGTACTTC. Its translation is CAMGQGGSYEQYF.

The V call is TRBV4-3, the J call TRBJ2-5; D may be TRBD1 or TRBD2 (5 bases each). V lost 1 base and J 0 bases, leaving 9 bases between the germline ends. Germline assignment: CDR1 LGHNA and CDR2 YSLEER. The CDR3 consists of 15 residues. The CDR3 region is CASSQAGRNQETQYF. CDR3 DNA: TGCGCCAGCAGCCAAGCGGGACGGAACCAAGAGACCCAGTACTTC.

The V call is TRBV18, the J call TRBJ1-2; D might be TRBD1 (5 bases). The V end was cut by 3 bases, the J end by 8 bases, with 19 bases between. The CDR3 totals 15 residues. CDR1 and CDR2 (germline): KGHSH, LQKENI. CDR3 in DNA: TGTGCCAGCTCACCCCCCTGGGACCCGGATACAGGCTACACCTTC. Amino acid sequence: CASSPPWDPDTGYTF.

The chain links TRBV7-2 to TRBJ2-6; D not certain. Trimming shortened V by 5 bases and J by 2 bases, and 10 bases separated the two germline ends. Germline V gene data show CDR1 as SGHTA and CDR2 as FQGNSA. CDR3 length: 15 residues. CDR3 sequence (DNA): TGTGCCAGCAGCCGCCAGGTAGCTGGGGCCAACGTCCTGACTTTC. The encoded protein is CASSRQVAGANVLTF.

The J gene is TRBJ1-5, the V gene TRBV28, with TRBD1 matching 8 bases. CDR1 and CDR2 (germline): MDHEN, SYDVKM. The CDR3 sequence is 17 residues long. V was clipped by 2 bases and J by 6 bases; unmatched bases: 12. The CDR3 bases are TGTGCCAGCAGTTTAGAGGCAGGGGGACAGGTGGGTCAGCCCCAGCATTTT. This sequence encodes CASSLEAGGQVGQPQHF. The whole variable domain, filled in from reference TRBV28 and TRBJ1-5, reads DVKVTQSSRYLVKRTGEKVFLECVQDMDHENMFWYRQDPGLGLRLIYFSYDVKMKEKGDIPEGYSVSREKKERFSLILESASTNQTSMYLCASSLEAGGQVGQPQHFGDGTRLSIL.

The V gene is TRBV7-9, the J gene TRBJ2-5; no firm D call. The CDR3 has 11 residues. V shed 0 bases and J shed 4 bases, with 0 bases lying between them. Looked up from germline, CDR1 is SEHNR and CDR2 is FQNEAQ (reference sequence). The CDR3 DNA reads TGTGCCAGCAGCTTAGCAGAGACCCAGTACTTC. Translation: CASSLAETQYF.